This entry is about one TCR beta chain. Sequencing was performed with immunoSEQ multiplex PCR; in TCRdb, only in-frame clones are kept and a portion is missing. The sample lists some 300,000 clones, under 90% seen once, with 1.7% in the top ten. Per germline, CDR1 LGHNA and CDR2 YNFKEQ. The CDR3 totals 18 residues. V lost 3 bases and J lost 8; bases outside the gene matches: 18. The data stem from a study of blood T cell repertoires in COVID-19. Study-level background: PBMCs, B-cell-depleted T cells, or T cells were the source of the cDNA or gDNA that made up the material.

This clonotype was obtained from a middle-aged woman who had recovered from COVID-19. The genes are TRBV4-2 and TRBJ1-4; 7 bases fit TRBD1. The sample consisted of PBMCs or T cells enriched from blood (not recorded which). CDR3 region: CASSQGTEGQVWSEKLFF. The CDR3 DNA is TGTGCCAGCAGCCAGGGGACGGAAGGACAGGTTTGGAGCGAAAAACTGTTTTTT.